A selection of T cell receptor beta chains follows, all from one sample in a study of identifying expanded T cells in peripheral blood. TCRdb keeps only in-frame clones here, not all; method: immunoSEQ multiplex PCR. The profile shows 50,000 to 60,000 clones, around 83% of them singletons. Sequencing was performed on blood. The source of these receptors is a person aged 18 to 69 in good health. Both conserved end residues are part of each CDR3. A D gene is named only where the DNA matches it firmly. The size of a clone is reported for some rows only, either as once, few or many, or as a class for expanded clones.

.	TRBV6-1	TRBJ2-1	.	CASSQAGSYNEQFF	TGTGCCAGCAGTCAAGCGGGCTCCTACAATGAGCAGTTCTTC
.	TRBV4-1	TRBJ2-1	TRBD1	CASSQERGQYNEQFF	TGCGCCAGCAGCCAAGAGAGGGGACAGTACAATGAGCAGTTCTTC
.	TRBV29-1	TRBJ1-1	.	CSVEGGGNTEAFF	TGCAGCGTTGAAGGGGGGGGGAACACTGAAGCTTTCTTT
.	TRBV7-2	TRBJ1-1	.	CASSLVAGLTTEAFF	TGTGCCAGCAGCTTAGTAGCAGGGTTGACCACTGAAGCTTTCTTT
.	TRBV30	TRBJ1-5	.	CAWSTRGGQPQHF	TGTGCCTGGAGTACGAGGGGTGGTCAGCCCCAGCATTTT
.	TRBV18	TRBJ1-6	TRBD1	CASSRDRGHNSPLHF	TGTGCCAGCTCCAGGGACAGGGGACATAATTCACCCCTCCACTTT
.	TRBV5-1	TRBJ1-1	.	CASSFPGAGLNTEAFF	TGCGCCAGCAGCTTTCCAGGGGCAGGTCTGAACACTGAAGCTTTCTTT
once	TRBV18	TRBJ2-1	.	CASSPRRGRGVPFNEQFF	TGTGCCAGCTCACCACGTAGGGGGCGGGGGGTTCCTTTCAATGAGCAGTTCTTC
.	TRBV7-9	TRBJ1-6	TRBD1	CASSLAGTANSPLHF	TGTGCCAGCAGCCTCGCCGGGACAGCCAATTCACCCCTCCACTTT
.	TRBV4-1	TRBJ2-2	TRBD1	CASSQEAQGTGELFF	TGCGCCAGCAGCCAAGAAGCACAGGGGACCGGGGAGCTGTTTTTT
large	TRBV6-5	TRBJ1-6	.	CASSPYGNSPLHF	TGTGCCAGCAGTCCCTACGGGAATTCACCCCTCCACTTT
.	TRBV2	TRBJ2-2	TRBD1	CASSAPGQGFFGTGELFF	TGTGCCAGCAGTGCCCCGGGACAGGGGTTCTTTGGCACCGGGGAGCTGTTTTTT
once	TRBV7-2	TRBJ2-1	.	CASSSYGHENEQFF	TGTGCCAGCAGCTCCTACGGTCACGAGAATGAGCAGTTCTTC
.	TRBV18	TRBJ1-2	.	CASSPPVGRRYGYTF	TGTGCCAGCTCACCACCGGTGGGACGGCGCTATGGCTACACCTTC
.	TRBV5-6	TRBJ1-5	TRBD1	CASSLGQGLGQPQHF	TGTGCCAGCAGCCTGGGACAGGGGTTGGGTCAGCCCCAGCATTTT
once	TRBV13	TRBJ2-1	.	CASSLGLSNEQFF	TGTGCCAGCAGCTTAGGCCTGTCCAATGAGCAGTTCTTC
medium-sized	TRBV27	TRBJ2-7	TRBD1	CASSSWDRIGEQYF	TGTGCCAGCAGTTCCTGGGACAGGATCGGCGAGCAGTACTTC
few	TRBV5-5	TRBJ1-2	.	CASSLTGQSDLF	TGTGCCAGCAGCCTAACGGGTCAATCAGATCTCTTC
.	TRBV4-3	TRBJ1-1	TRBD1	CASSQALGQGAGEAFF	TGCGCCAGCAGCCAAGCCCTTGGACAGGGGGCCGGTGAAGCTTTCTTT
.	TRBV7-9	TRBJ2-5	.	CASSLGVQETQYF	TGTGCCAGCAGCTTAGGGGTTCAAGAGACCCAGTACTTC
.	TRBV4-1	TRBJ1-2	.	CASSQDLRGGTGYTF	TGCGCCAGCAGCCAAGATCTACGGGGGGGTACTGGCTACACCTTC
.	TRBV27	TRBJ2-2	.	CASRSTPNTGELFF	TGTGCCAGCAGGTCGACACCGAACACCGGGGAGCTGTTTTTT
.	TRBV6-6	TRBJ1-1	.	CASSHPGVGTEAFF	TGTGCCAGCAGCCACCCAGGGGTCGGGACTGAAGCTTTCTTT
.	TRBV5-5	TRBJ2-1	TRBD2	CASSWREAVDEQFF	TGTGCCAGCAGCTGGCGGGAGGCCGTGGATGAGCAGTTCTTC
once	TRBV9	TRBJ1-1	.	CASSVAVDNTEAFF	TGTGCCAGCAGCGTAGCGGTAGACAACACTGAAGCTTTCTTT
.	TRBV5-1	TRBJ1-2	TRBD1	CASSLGGSTGTANYGYTF	TGCGCCAGCAGCTTGGGTGGCTCGACCGGGACAGCTAACTATGGCTACACCTTC
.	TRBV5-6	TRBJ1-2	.	CASSLLSSYRYGYTF	TGTGCCAGCAGCTTGCTGTCCAGCTACCGGTATGGCTACACCTTC